The TCR beta chain under discussion was sequenced for a study of OX40 agonist ivuxolimab in advanced cancers. Whole-study context: The patients' treatment was ivuxolimab, an agonistic anti-OX40 (CD134) antibody. General observations from the study: Dose levels from 0.1 to 3.0 mg/kg saw CD4+ and CD8+ blood T cells expand clonally by week 6. Certain nonresponders additionally had low normalized T-cell clonal expansion.

Systemic immunosuppression or a history of autoimmune disease excluded patients. V was trimmed by 0 bases and J by 0 bases, leaving 7 bases between them. In germline, CDR1 is LGHNA, CDR2 YSLEER. CDR3 length: 15 amino acids. A word on this clone: Its antigen is not identified.

The repertoire was sequenced with immunoSEQ multiplex PCR; TCRdb's copy has only in-frame clones and lacks some. The repertoire holds about 71,000 clones, roughly nine tenths seen once, with more than 12% in the top ten. The receptor comes from an adult with an advanced solid tumor such as melanoma, head and neck, liver or kidney cancer. The sample was CD4+ or CD8+ T cells sorted from blood, taken in a trial of the OX40 agonist ivuxolimab. The V call is TRBV4-3, the J call TRBJ2-3; D not resolved. DNA of the CDR3: TGCGCCAGCAGCCAAGACCCGAGGAGCACAGATACGCAGTATTTT. Translating gives CASSQDPRSTDTQYF.